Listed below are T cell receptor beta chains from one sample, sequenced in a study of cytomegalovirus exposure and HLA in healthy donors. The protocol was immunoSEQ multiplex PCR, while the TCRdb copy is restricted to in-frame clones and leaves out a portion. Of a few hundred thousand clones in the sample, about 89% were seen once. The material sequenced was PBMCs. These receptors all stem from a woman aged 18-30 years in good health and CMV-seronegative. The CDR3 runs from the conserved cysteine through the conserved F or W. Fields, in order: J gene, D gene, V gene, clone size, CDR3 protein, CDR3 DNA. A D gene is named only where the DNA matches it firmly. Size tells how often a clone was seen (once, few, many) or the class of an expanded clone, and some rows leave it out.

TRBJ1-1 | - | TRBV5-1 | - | CASSLVGGLNTEAFF | TGCGCCAGCAGCTTGGTAGGCGGGCTGAACACTGAAGCTTTCTTT
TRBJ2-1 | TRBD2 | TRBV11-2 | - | CASSFGGGNEQFF | TGTGCCAGCAGCTTCGGGGGGGGCAATGAGCAGTTCTTC
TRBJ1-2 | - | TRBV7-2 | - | CASSRDMTYGYTF | TGTGCCAGCAGCAGAGACATGACCTATGGCTACACCTTC
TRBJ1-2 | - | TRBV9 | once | CASSSNRVDGYTF | TGTGCCAGCAGCAGTAACAGGGTTGATGGCTACACCTTC
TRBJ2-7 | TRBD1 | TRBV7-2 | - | CASSPFLDRVVYEQYF | TGTGCCAGCAGCCCCTTCCTAGACAGGGTGGTCTACGAGCAGTACTTC
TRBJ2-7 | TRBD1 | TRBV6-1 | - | CASSRQGDYEQYF | TGTGCCAGCAGTAGACAGGGGGACTACGAGCAGTACTTC
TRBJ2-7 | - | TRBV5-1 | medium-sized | CASSGDTSLYEQYF | TGCGCCAGCAGTGGGGACACCTCCCTCTACGAGCAGTACTTC
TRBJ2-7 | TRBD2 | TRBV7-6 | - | CASSPAGWGAEGISF | TGTGCCAGCAGCCCAGCGGGGTGGGGAGCGGAAGGCATTTCCTTC
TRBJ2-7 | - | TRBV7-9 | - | CASSSTVLPTAEQYF | TGTGCCAGCAGCTCCACAGTCCTCCCTACCGCCGAGCAGTACTTC
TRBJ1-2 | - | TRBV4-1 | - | CASSSRTQYGYTF | TGCGCCAGCAGCTCTCGGACACAGTATGGCTACACCTTC
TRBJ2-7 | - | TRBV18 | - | CASSPGGGFPYEQYF | TGTGCCAGCTCACCGGGTGGAGGATTCCCCTACGAGCAGTACTTC
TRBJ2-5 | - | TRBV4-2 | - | CASSQGEAMETQYF | TGTGCCAGCAGCCAAGGGGAGGCAATGGAGACCCAGTACTTC
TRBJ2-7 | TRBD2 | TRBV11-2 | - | CASSLGGLAREQHF | TGTGCCAGCAGCTTAGGGGGACTAGCGCGAGAGCAGCACTTC
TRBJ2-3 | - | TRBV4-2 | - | CASSQVAASTDTQYF | TGTGCCAGCAGCCAAGTAGCGGCCTCCACAGATACGCAGTATTTT
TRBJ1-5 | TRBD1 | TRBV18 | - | CASSSTGGSQPQHF | TGTGCCAGCTCATCTACAGGGGGCAGTCAGCCCCAGCATTTT
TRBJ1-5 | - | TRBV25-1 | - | CASRRGNQPQHF | TGTGCCAGCCGTAGGGGGAATCAGCCCCAGCATTTT
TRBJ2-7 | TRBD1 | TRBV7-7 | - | CASSLRQGAYEQYF | TGTGCCAGCAGCTTGAGACAGGGGGCTTACGAGCAGTACTTC
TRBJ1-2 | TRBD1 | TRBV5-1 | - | CASSRQGNYGYTF | TGCGCCAGCAGCCGACAGGGAAACTATGGCTACACCTTC
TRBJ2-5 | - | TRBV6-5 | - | CASSYGGGTQETQYF | TGTGCCAGCAGTTATGGGGGCGGCACCCAAGAGACCCAGTACTTC
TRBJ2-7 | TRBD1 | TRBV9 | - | CASSVGGQGATYEQYF | TGTGCCAGCAGCGTAGGAGGTCAGGGGGCCACCTACGAGCAGTACTTC
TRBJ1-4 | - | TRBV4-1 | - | CASSPQWGRDEKLFF | TGCGCCAGCAGCCCCCAGTGGGGGCGCGATGAAAAACTGTTTTTT
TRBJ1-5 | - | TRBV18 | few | CASSPGQANQPQHF | TGTGCCAGCTCACCAGGCCAGGCCAATCAGCCCCAGCATTTT
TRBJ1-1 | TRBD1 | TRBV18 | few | CASSPVQGDTEAFF | TGTGCCAGCTCACCCGTACAGGGGGACACTGAAGCTTTCTTT
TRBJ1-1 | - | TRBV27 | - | CASSFGQVNTEAFF | TGTGCCAGCAGTTTTGGGCAGGTCAACACTGAAGCTTTCTTT
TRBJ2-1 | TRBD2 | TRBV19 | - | CASSGTSYNEQFF | TGTGCCAGTTCCGGGACTAGCTACAATGAGCAGTTCTTC
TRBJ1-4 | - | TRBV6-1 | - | CASNRGVGEKLFF | TGTGCCAGCAATCGGGGAGTAGGCGAAAAACTGTTTTTT
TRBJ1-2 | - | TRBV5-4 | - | CASSLAPGNNYGYTF | TGTGCCAGCAGCTTGGCCCCAGGGAATAACTATGGCTACACCTTC
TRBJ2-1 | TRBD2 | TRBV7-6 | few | CASSPLAGDLNEQFF | TGTGCCAGCAGCCCGCTAGCGGGCGACCTCAATGAGCAGTTCTTC
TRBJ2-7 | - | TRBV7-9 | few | CASSLPGTSYEQYF | TGTGCCAGCAGCTTACCAGGTACCTCCTACGAGCAGTACTTC
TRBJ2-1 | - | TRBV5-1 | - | CASSHRGGGRDNEQFF | TGCGCCAGCAGCCACCGAGGGGGGGGCAGAGACAATGAGCAGTTCTTC
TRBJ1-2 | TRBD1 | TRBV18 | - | CASSPLDRDVYGYTF | TGTGCCAGCTCACCACTCGACAGGGATGTCTATGGCTACACCTTC
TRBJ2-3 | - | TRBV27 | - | CASSLSNPAHGYEDTQYF | TGTGCTAGCAGTTTATCGAATCCCGCGCACGGGTATGAGGATACGCAGTATTTT
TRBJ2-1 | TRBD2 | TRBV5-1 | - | CASTPDRLAINEQFF | TGCGCCAGCACCCCCGACAGACTAGCGATCAATGAGCAGTTCTTC
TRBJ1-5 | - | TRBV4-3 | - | CASSQEFRGNQPQHF | TGCGCCAGCAGCCAAGAATTCCGGGGCAATCAGCCCCAGCATTTT
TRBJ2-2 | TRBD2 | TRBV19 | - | CASSTYSGPGELFF | TGTGCCAGTAGTACGTATAGCGGGCCCGGGGAGCTGTTTTTT
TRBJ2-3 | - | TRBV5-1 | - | CASSLRSRVTFFTDTQYF | TGCGCCAGCAGCTTGCGCTCGAGGGTGACTTTTTTCACAGATACGCAGTATTTT
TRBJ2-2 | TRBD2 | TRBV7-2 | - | CASSLPGTSGIGELFF | TGTGCCAGCAGCTTACCTGGGACTAGCGGGATTGGGGAGCTGTTTTTT
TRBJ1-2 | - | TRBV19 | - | CASSSRQSYGYTF | TGTGCCAGTAGTTCCCGACAGAGCTATGGCTACACCTTC
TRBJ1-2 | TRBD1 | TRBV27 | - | CASRRTGTGLCTF | TGTGCCAGCAGAAGAACCGGGACAGGTCTCTGCACCTTC
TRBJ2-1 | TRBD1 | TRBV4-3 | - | CASSQEARGPTYNEQFF | TGCGCCAGCAGCCAAGAGGCCAGGGGGCCGACCTACAATGAGCAGTTCTTC
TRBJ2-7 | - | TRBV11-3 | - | CASSISGSFDYEQYF | TGTGCCAGCAGCATATCAGGTTCTTTTGACTACGAGCAGTACTTC